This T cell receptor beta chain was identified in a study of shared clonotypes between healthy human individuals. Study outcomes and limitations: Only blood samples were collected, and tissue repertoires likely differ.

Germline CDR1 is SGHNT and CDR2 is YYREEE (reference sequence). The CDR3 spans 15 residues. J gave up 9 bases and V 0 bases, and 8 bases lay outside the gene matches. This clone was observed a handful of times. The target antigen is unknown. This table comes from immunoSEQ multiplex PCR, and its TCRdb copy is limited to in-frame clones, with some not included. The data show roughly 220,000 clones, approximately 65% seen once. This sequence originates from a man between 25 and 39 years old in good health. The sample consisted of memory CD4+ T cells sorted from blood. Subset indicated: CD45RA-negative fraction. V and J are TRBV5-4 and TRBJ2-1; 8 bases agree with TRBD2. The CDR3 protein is CASSLGGLAGSEQFF. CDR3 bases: TGTGCCAGCAGCTTGGGAGGACTAGCAGGTTCTGAGCAGTTCTTC. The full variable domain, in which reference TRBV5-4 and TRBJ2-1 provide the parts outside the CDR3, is ETGVTQSPTHLIKTRGQQVTLRCSSQSGHNTVSWYQQALGQGPQFIFQYYREEENGRGNFPPRFSGLQFPNYSSELNVNALELDDSALYLCASSLGGLAGSEQFFGPGTRLTVL.